This T cell receptor beta chain was found in a study of CD8 T cells in Susac syndrome (dated by TCRdb to between 2017 and 2020). The study in broad terms: Repertoire sequencing was used to test whether CD8+ T cell activation and differentiation in Susac syndrome was antigen driven. CD8+ T cell repertoire clonality was compared between fewer than 13 healthy donors, some 14 Susac syndrome patients and about 15 multiple sclerosis patients. Broad study findings and their caveats: The number of individuals in the TCR sequencing and HLA analysis was recognized as being relatively small.

From cysteine to phenylalanine, the CDR3 is 17 amino acids long. Only the CDR3 part of the read is kept: 51 bases, read in frame from the first base. CDR1 and CDR2, looked up from the germline V gene, are MDHEN and SYDVKM. A distance of 21 bases separates the germline ends of V and J, which lose 5 bases and 2 bases respectively. RNA was extracted using the RNeasy kit, and roughly 0.45 to 1 microgram was reverse transcribed with random hexamers. The immunoSEQ multiplex PCR assay, covering 54 Vbeta and 13 Jbeta segments, was used to amplify TCR beta CDR3 regions. PCR amplification bias was corrected by using a synthetic template baseline for primer optimization and computational correction. In the original analysis: Reads were annotated to V, D and J genes per IMGT and analyzed with immunoSEQ Analyzer, keeping only productive sequences. Clonality was computed as one minus Shannon entropy normalized by log2 of the number of productive unique sequences. For each patient and control, public and private clones were evaluated within the 100 most prevalent clones. Clones were defined as Susac-specific if absent from the healthy and MS cohorts, from 900 to 1,300 published viral clones and from other ImmuneACCESS disease sequences. TCRdb trimmed the raw reads at Q25, called clones with MiXCR and kept productive beta chains. All rows with the same CDR3 protein become a single entry with the most common DNA and genes. The V and J calls come from TCRdb's annotation, not from the publication. Counted in this sample were a few hundred thousand distinct CDR3 sequences; about 89% of them appeared once. The ten largest clones add up to 0.18% of the sample.

Peripheral blood CD8+ and CD4+ T cells from healthy donors, Susac syndrome patients and multiple sclerosis patients were profiled using high-throughput TCR beta sequencing. Treatment-naive patients with stable or active relapsing-remitting disease fulfilling revised McDonald criteria were used as multiple sclerosis controls. Bulk CD8+ and CD4+ T cells were purified by magnetic negative isolation, whereas CD8+ TEMRA cells were enriched by FACS. Blood was drawn into EDTA tubes, processed within 24 hours, and PBMCs were isolated by density gradient centrifugation. PBMCs intended for TCR sequencing were cryopreserved in liquid nitrogen and thawed later in a water bath at 37 degrees C. Purity of sorted or isolated CD4+, CD8+ and CD8+ TEMRA cells was at least 90%. A word on this clonotype: The antigen it recognizes is unknown. The record has no base qualities; no much larger clone is one base away.

Source material: CD8+ T cells from PBMCs. The chain was built from TRBV28 and TRBJ2-5; the D gene is perhaps TRBD1 or TRBD2, as each covers 5 bases. This sequence originates from a human donor with multiple sclerosis. The bases read TGTGCCAGCAGTATCGCCCCCCTGGGGGATTTACAAGAGACCCAGTACTTC. This codes for CASSIAPLGDLQETQYF.